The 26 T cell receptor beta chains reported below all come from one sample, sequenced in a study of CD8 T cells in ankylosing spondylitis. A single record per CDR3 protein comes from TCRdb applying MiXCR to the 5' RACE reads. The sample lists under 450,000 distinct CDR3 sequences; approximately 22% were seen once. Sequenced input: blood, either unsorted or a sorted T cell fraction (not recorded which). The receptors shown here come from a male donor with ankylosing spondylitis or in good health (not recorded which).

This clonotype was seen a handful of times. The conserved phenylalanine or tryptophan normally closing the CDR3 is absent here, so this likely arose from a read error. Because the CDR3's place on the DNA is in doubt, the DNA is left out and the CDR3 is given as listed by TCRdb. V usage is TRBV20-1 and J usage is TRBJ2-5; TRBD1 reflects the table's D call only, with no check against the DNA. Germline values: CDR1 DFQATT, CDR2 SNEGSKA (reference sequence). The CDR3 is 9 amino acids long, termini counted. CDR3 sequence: CSANPHGGS.

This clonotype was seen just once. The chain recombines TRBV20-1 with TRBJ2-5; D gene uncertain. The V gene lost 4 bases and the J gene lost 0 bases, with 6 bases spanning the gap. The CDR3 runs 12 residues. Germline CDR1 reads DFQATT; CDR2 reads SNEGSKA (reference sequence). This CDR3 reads CSANVYQETQYF. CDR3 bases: TGCAGTGCTAATGTCTACCAAGAGACCCAGTACTTC.

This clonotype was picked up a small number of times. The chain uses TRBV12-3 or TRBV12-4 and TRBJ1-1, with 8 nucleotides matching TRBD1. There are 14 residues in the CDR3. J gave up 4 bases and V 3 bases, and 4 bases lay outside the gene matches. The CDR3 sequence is CASSFQGAPTEAFF. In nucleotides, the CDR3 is TGTGCCAGCAGTTTCCAGGGGGCGCCCACTGAAGCTTTCTTT.

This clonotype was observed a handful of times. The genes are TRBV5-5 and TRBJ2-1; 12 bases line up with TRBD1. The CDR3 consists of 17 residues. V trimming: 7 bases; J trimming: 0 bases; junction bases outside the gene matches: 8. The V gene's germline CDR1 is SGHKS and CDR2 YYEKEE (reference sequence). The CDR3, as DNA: TGTGCCAGCTCCGGGGGACAGGGGGCTGTCTCCTACAATGAGCAGTTCTTC. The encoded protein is CASSGGQGAVSYNEQFF.

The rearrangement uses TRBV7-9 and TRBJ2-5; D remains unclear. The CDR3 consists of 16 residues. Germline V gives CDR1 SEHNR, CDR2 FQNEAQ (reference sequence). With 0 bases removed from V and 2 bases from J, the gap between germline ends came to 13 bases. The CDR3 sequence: CASSLAIVRDQETQYF. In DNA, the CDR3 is TGTGCCAGCAGCTTAGCGATAGTAAGGGATCAAGAGACCCAGTACTTC.

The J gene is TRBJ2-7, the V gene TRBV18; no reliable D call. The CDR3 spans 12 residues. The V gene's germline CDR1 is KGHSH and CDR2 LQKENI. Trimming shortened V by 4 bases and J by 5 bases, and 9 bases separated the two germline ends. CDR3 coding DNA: TGTGCCAGCTCACAGGGTACGGACGAGCAGTACTTC. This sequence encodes CASSQGTDEQYF.

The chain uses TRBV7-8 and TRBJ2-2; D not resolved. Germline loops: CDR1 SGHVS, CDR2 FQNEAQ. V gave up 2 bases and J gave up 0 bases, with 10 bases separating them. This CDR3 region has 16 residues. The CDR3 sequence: CASSLIAPANTGELFF. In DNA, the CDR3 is TGTGCCAGCAGCTTAATAGCTCCCGCGAACACCGGGGAGCTGTTTTTT. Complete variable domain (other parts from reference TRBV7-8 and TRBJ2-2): GAGVSQSPRYKVAKRGQDVALRCDPISGHVSLFWYQQALGQGPEFLTYFQNEAQLDKSGLPSDRFFAERPEGSVSTLKIQRTQQEDSAVYLCASSLIAPANTGELFFGEGSRLTVL.

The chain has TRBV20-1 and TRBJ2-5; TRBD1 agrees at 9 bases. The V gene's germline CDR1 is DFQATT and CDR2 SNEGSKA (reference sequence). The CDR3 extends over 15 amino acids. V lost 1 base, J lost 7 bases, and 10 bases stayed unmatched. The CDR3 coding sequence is TGCAGTGCTAGAGTGTATGGGACAGGGTTGGGGACCCAGTACTTC. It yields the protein CSARVYGTGLGTQYF.

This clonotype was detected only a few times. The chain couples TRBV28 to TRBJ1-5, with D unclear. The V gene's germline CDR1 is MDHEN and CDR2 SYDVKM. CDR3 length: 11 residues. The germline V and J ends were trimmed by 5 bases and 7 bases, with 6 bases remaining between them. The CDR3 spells CASSMTQPQHF. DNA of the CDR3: TGTGCCAGCAGTATGACCCAGCCCCAGCATTTT.

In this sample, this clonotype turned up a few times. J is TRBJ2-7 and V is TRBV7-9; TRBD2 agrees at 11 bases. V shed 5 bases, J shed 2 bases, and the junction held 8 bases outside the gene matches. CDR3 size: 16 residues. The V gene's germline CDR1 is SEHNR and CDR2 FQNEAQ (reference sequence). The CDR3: CASSAVTSGGPYEQYF. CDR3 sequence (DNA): TGTGCCAGCAGCGCCGTAACTAGCGGGGGACCCTACGAGCAGTACTTC.

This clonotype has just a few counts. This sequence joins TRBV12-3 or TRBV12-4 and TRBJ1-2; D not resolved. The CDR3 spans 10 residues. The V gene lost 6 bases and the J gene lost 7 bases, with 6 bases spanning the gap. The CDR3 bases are TGTGCCAGCAGCAACGTTGGCTACACCTTC. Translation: CASSNVGYTF.

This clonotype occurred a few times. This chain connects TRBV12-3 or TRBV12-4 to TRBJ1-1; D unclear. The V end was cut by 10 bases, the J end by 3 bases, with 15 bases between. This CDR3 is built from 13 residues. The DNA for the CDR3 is TGTGCCATCCGGCTCCCGTTGGACACTGAAGCTTTCTTT. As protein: CAIRLPLDTEAFF.

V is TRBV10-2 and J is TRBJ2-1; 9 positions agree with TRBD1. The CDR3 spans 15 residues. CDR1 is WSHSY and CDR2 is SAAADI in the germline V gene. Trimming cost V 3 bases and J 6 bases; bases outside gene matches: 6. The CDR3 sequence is CASSETGGWGNEQFF. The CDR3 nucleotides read TGCGCCAGCAGTGAAACAGGGGGCTGGGGCAATGAGCAGTTCTTC.

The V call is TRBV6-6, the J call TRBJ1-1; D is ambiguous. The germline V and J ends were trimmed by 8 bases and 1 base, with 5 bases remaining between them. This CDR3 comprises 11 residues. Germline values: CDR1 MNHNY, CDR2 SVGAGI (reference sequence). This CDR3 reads CASDENTEAFF. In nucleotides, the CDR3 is TGTGCCAGCGACGAGAACACTGAAGCTTTCTTT.

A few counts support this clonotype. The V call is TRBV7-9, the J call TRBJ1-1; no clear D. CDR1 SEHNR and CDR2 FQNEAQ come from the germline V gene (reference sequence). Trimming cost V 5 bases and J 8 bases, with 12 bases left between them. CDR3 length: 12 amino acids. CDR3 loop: CASSAGGSEAFF. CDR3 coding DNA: TGTGCCAGCAGCGCAGGCGGATCCGAAGCTTTCTTT.

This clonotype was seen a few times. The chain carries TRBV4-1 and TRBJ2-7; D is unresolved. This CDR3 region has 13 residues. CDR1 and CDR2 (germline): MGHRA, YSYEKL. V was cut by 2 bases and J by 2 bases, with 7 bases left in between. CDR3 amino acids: CASSQTLAYEQYF. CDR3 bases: TGCGCCAGCAGCCAAACGCTAGCCTACGAGCAGTACTTC.

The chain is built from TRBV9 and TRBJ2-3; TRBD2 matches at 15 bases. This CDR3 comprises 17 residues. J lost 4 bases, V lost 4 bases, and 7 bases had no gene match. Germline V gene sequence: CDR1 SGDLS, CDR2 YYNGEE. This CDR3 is CASSPGTSGGQSDTQYF. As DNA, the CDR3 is TGTGCCAGCAGCCCAGGGACTAGCGGGGGGCAGTCAGATACGCAGTATTTT.

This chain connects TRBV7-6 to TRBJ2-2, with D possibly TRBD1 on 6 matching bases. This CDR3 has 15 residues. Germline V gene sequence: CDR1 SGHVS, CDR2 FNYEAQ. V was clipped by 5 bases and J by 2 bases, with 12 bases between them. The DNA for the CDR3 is TGTGCCAGCAGCCGGGACATCGGAAACACCGGGGAGCTGTTTTTT. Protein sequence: CASSRDIGNTGELFF.

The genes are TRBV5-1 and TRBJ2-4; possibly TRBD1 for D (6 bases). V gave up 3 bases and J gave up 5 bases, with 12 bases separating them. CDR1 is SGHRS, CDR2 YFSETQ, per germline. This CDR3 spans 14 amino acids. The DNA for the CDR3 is TGCGCCAGCAGCTCCTGGGGGCTGGAAAACATTCAGTACTTC. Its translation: CASSSWGLENIQYF. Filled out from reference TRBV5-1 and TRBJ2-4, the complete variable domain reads KAGVTQTPRYLIKTRGQQVTLSCSPISGHRSVSWYQQTPGQGLQFLFEYFSETQRNKGNFPGRFSGRQFSNSRSEMNVSTLELGDSALYLCASSSWGLENIQYFGAGTRLSVL.

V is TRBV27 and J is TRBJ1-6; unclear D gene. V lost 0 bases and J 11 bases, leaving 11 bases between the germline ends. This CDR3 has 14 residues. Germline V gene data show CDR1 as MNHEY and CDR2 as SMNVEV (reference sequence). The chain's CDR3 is CASSLSATSPPLHF. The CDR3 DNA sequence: TGTGCCAGCAGTTTATCGGCGACGAGTCCACCCCTCCACTTT.

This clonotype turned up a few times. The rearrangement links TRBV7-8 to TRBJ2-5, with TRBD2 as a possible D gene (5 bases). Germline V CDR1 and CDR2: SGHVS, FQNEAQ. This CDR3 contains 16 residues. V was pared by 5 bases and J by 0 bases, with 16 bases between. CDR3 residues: CASSLGPSSYQETQYF. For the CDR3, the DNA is TGTGCCAGCAGCCTTGGACCTAGCAGCTACCAAGAGACCCAGTACTTC.

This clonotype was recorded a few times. CDR3 sequence reads: CSATDPRVNYGYTF. CDR3 DNA sequence: TGCAGTGCTACGGACCCCAGGGTTAACTATGGCTACACCTTC. The rearrangement links TRBV20-1 to TRBJ1-2; possibly TRBD1 for D (5 bases). Trimming left V 4 bases short and J 1 base short, with 13 bases between. The germline V gene encodes CDR1 DFQATT and CDR2 SNEGSKA (reference sequence). This CDR3 contains 14 residues.

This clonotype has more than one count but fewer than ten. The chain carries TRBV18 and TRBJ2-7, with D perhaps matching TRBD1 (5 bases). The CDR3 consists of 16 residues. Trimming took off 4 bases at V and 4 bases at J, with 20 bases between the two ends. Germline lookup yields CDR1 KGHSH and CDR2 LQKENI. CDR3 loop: CASSLFPGATDYEQYF. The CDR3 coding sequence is TGTGCCAGCTCACTTTTTCCTGGGGCCACAGATTACGAGCAGTACTTC.

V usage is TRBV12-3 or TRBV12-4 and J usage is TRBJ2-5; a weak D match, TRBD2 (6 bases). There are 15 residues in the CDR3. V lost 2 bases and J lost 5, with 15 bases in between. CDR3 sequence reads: CASSLTGDPRETQYF. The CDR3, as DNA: TGTGCCAGCAGTTTAACGGGGGACCCAAGGGAGACCCAGTACTTC.

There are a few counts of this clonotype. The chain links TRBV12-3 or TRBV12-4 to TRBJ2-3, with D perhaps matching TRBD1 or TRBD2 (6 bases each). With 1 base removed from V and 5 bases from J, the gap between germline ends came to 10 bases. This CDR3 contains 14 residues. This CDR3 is CASSLEGGVDTQYF. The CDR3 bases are TGTGCCAGCAGTTTAGAGGGGGGCGTAGATACGCAGTATTTT.

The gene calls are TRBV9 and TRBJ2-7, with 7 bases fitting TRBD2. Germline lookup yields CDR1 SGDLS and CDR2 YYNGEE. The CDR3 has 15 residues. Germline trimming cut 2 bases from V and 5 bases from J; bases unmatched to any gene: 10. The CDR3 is CASSVADREDHEQYF. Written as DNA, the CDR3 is TGTGCCAGCAGCGTTGCAGACCGGGAGGACCACGAGCAGTACTTC.